The 27 T cell receptor beta chains below come from one sample, sequenced in a study of cytomegalovirus exposure and HLA in healthy donors. PCR amplification relied on 60 Vbeta primers (plus 13 Jbeta primers). Only in-frame clones appear in the TCRdb table, and some are missing; sequencing was by immunoSEQ multiplex PCR. The sample records roughly 150,000 clones, roughly 85% being singletons. Sequencing input: PBMCs. The receptors were sampled from a man under 40 in good health and CMV-seropositive.

This chain links TRBV5-1 with TRBJ2-1, with TRBD2 identical over 10 bases. With V trimmed by 5 bases and J by 2 bases, 13 bases remained unmatched. CDR3 length equals 18 residues. Germline values: CDR1 SGHRS, CDR2 YFSETQ. The CDR3: CASSSPSGRAITYNEQFF. In DNA form, the CDR3 reads TGCGCCAGCAGTTCCCCCAGCGGGAGGGCCATTACCTACAATGAGCAGTTCTTC.

The chain links TRBV9 to TRBJ2-1; TRBD2 is a possible D gene (6 bases). The V and J ends lost 4 bases and 7 bases respectively, with 15 bases between them. CDR3 length equals 14 residues. Germline-derived CDR1 and CDR2 are SGDLS and YYNGEE. The CDR3 spells CASSLTSQVNEQFF. Here the CDR3 DNA reads TGTGCCAGCAGCTTGACTAGTCAAGTTAATGAGCAGTTCTTC.

J is TRBJ2-1 and V is TRBV9; 10 nucleotides match TRBD2. Germline V lookup: CDR1 SGDLS, CDR2 YYNGEE. The trim removed 0 bases at V and 4 bases at J, leaving 4 bases unmatched. The CDR3 loop spans 16 amino acids. CDR3 bases: TGTGCCAGCAGCGTAGGAGCGGGAGGGCCGTACAATGAGCAGTTCTTC. It is translated as CASSVGAGGPYNEQFF. The full variable domain, with the rest looked up from reference TRBV9 and TRBJ2-1, is DSGVTQTPKHLITATGQRVTLRCSPRSGDLSVYWYQQSLDQGLQFLIQYYNGEERAKGNILERFSAQQFPDLHSELNLSSLELGDSALYFCASSVGAGGPYNEQFFGPGTRLTVL.

The chain has TRBV7-2 and TRBJ1-4; 8 positions agree with TRBD1. The germline V gene encodes CDR1 SGHTA and CDR2 FQGNSA. The CDR3 runs to 15 residues. Trimming removed 5 bases from V and 5 bases from J; junction bases left unmatched: 7. The CDR3 loop is CASSTYRGVNEKLFF. CDR3 nucleotide sequence: TGTGCCAGCAGCACCTACAGGGGGGTCAATGAAAAACTGTTTTTT. The full variable domain, rest sourced from reference TRBV7-2 and TRBJ1-4, is GAGVSQSPSNKVTEKGKDVELRCDPISGHTALYWYRQSLGQGLEFLIYFQGNSAPDKSGLPSDRFSAERTGGSVSTLTIQRTQQEDSAVYLCASSTYRGVNEKLFFGSGTQLSVL.

The chain joins TRBV12-5 to TRBJ2-3; TRBD2 agrees at 11 bases. V shed 5 bases and J 2 bases; nucleotides not matched to a gene: 12. The CDR3 spans 18 residues. Germline V gene lookup returns CDR1 LGHNT and CDR2 FRNRAP. As DNA, the CDR3 is TGTGCTAGTGGTCCCGGACTAGGGACTAGCGGAGCCACAGATACGCAGTATTTT. It encodes CASGPGLGTSGATDTQYF.

The chain joins TRBV19 to TRBJ1-2; a possible D gene is TRBD1 (6 bases). CDR1 and CDR2 (germline): LNHDA, SQIVND (reference sequence). The CDR3 is made up of 15 amino acids. V was trimmed by 5 bases and J by 3 bases, leaving 16 bases between them. Here the CDR3 reads CASSGYREGYYGYTF. The CDR3 nucleotides read TGTGCCAGTAGTGGGTACAGGGAGGGGTACTATGGCTACACCTTC.

This chain uses TRBV7-2 with TRBJ1-3, with D perhaps matching TRBD1 (5 bases). Germline CDR1 is SGHTA and CDR2 is FQGNSA. V dropped 5 bases and J dropped 0 bases, with 11 bases sitting between them. The CDR3 runs 15 residues. The CDR3 spells CASSTGGTSGNTIYF. CDR3 nucleotide sequence: TGTGCCAGCAGCACCGGGGGGACCTCTGGAAACACCATATATTTT.

The V gene is TRBV11-3, the J gene TRBJ2-7, with 13 positions matching TRBD2. The CDR3 covers 15 residues. Germline V CDR1 and CDR2: SGHNT, YENEEA. The V and J ends lost 5 bases and 6 bases, in that order; junction bases with no gene match: 7. The CDR3 DNA sequence: TGTGCCAGCAGCCGCGGACTAGCGGGAGTGGGCGAGCAGTACGTC. Residues: CASSRGLAGVGEQYV.

The chain links TRBV19 to TRBJ1-4; 9 bases map to TRBD1. The junction had 4 bases not matched to a gene; V was cut back by 4 bases and J by 7 bases. CDR3 size: 14 residues. Germline loops: CDR1 LNHDA, CDR2 SQIVND (reference sequence). Here the CDR3 DNA reads TGTGCCAGTAGTACTGACAGGGGGAGTGAAAAACTGTTTTTT. Translation: CASSTDRGSEKLFF.

This clone was observed a handful of times. The CDR3 DNA follows: TGTGCCAGCAGCTTGGACAGGGGGCGAGACGAGCAGTACTTC. It is translated as CASSLDRGRDEQYF. The rearrangement links TRBV5-5 to TRBJ2-7; 9 bases agree with TRBD1. Germline lookup yields CDR1 SGHKS and CDR2 YYEKEE (reference sequence). The V and J ends lost 0 bases and 5 bases, in that order; junction bases with no gene match: 3. The CDR3 sequence is 14 residues long.

The chain has TRBV25-1 and TRBJ2-5; D gene uncertain. The V gene's germline CDR1 is MGHDK and CDR2 SYGVNS. V was clipped by 1 base and J by 1 base, with 7 bases between them. This CDR3 region has 14 residues. The CDR3 nucleotides are TGTGCCAGCAGTGAATCCCGCGGCCAAGAGACCCAGTACTTC. The encoded protein is CASSESRGQETQYF.

The DNA for the CDR3 is TGTGCCAGCAGCGCCCTAGCGGGGAGCTCCTACAATGAGCAGTTCTTC. It codes for CASSALAGSSYNEQFF. J is TRBJ2-1 and V is TRBV9, with 9 bases fitting TRBD2. Germline assignment: CDR1 SGDLS and CDR2 YYNGEE. The CDR3 spans 16 residues. V lost 3 bases, J lost 0 bases, and 4 bases stayed unmatched.

CDR3 bases: TGCAGCGTGACACGCACTGAAGCTTTCTTT. Residues: CSVTRTEAFF. This rearrangement joins TRBV29-1 to TRBJ1-1; no clear D gene. Germline loops: CDR1 SQVTM, CDR2 ANQGSEA. CDR3 length: 10 residues. V was clipped by 6 bases and J by 4 bases, with 6 bases between them.

V usage is TRBV10-1 and J usage is TRBJ1-2; D is perhaps TRBD1 (6 bases). There are 13 residues in the CDR3. V dropped 6 bases and J dropped 2 bases, with 10 bases sitting between them. The germline gives CDR1 WNHNN, CDR2 SYGVQD (reference sequence). The CDR3 is CASSATGNYGYTF. CDR3 DNA sequence: TGCGCCAGCAGCGCCACAGGGAACTATGGCTACACCTTC.

The chain combines TRBV7-2 with TRBJ2-7, with a weak D call TRBD2 (7 bases). V dropped 2 bases and J dropped 6 bases, with 14 bases sitting between them. CDR3 length: 14 residues. Looked up from germline, CDR1 is SGHTA and CDR2 is FQGNSA. In nucleotides, the CDR3 is TGTGCCAGCAGCTTAAACTTGGGGGGGCTCGAGCAGTACTTC. Its protein product is CASSLNLGGLEQYF. The whole variable domain, filled in from reference TRBV7-2 and TRBJ2-7, reads GAGVSQSPSNKVTEKGKDVELRCDPISGHTALYWYRQSLGQGLEFLIYFQGNSAPDKSGLPSDRFSAERTGGSVSTLTIQRTQQEDSAVYLCASSLNLGGLEQYFGPGTRLTVT.

This sequence joins TRBV7-9 and TRBJ2-2; 8 nucleotides line up with TRBD2. The CDR3 has 15 amino acids. J gave up 3 bases and V 7 bases, and 7 bases lay outside the gene matches. Germline CDR1 and CDR2: SEHNR and FQNEAQ (reference sequence). In DNA form, the CDR3 reads TGTGCCAGCACCGATACCGGGGGGGACACCGGGGAGCTGTTTTTT. This translates into CASTDTGGDTGELFF.

The rearrangement links TRBV6-4 to TRBJ2-3; 11 nucleotides agree with TRBD2. CDR1 is MRHNA, CDR2 SNTAGT, per germline. There are 15 residues in the CDR3. J lost 4 bases, V lost 5 bases, and 5 bases had no gene match. The CDR3 here is CASSNLAGGADTQYF. The CDR3 DNA reads as TGTGCCAGCAGTAACCTAGCGGGAGGCGCAGATACGCAGTATTTT.

This clone was observed a single time. The gene calls are TRBV7-2 and TRBJ1-5; D might be TRBD1 (6 bases). This CDR3 spans 17 amino acids. V shed 5 bases and J shed 0 bases, with 17 bases lying between them. Germline V gene data show CDR1 as SGHTA and CDR2 as FQGNSA. The CDR3 protein is CASSPKGHLTSNQPQHF. DNA of the CDR3: TGTGCCAGCAGCCCTAAGGGACACCTAACTAGCAATCAGCCCCAGCATTTT. Drawing the rest from reference TRBV7-2 and TRBJ1-5, the complete variable domain is GAGVSQSPSNKVTEKGKDVELRCDPISGHTALYWYRQSLGQGLEFLIYFQGNSAPDKSGLPSDRFSAERTGGSVSTLTIQRTQQEDSAVYLCASSPKGHLTSNQPQHFGDGTRLSIL.

This clone showed up just once. V usage is TRBV18 and J usage is TRBJ2-1; 7 bases align to TRBD2. CDR1 is KGHSH and CDR2 is LQKENI in the germline V gene. V shed 2 bases, J shed 0 bases, and the junction held 10 bases outside the gene matches. The CDR3 runs to 18 residues. CDR3 DNA sequence: TGTGCCAGCTCACCAACCCAACTAGCGCCAAGCTCCTACAATGAGCAGTTCTTC. Encoded protein: CASSPTQLAPSSYNEQFF.

The gene calls are TRBV7-9 and TRBJ2-1; TRBD2 matches 8 bases. This CDR3 is built from 14 residues. The V gene end was trimmed by 5 bases and the J gene end by 6 bases; junction bases not matched to a gene: 6. Germline V gene sequence: CDR1 SEHNR, CDR2 FQNEAQ (reference sequence). The CDR3 is CASSPDRGGNEQFF. The CDR3 coding sequence is TGTGCCAGCAGCCCTGACCGGGGGGGCAATGAGCAGTTCTTC.

This rearrangement joins TRBV5-4 to TRBJ1-2; 11 nucleotides align to TRBD1. The CDR3 has 15 amino acids. CDR1 and CDR2 from the germline V gene are SGHNT and YYREEE (reference sequence). The ends lost 4 bases at V and 2 bases at J; junction bases unmatched: 4. CDR3 protein: CASSLRTGGNYGYTF. The CDR3, as DNA: TGTGCCAGCAGCCTACGGACAGGGGGCAACTATGGCTACACCTTC.

This clone was seen only a few times. The rearrangement joins TRBV30 to TRBJ2-3, with a weak D call TRBD2 (6 bases). CDR1 is GTSNPN, CDR2 SVGIG, per germline (reference sequence). V gave up 1 base and J gave up 0 bases, with 11 bases separating them. CDR3 length: 15 amino acids. The CDR3 region is CAWSDLGGSTDTQYF. CDR3 sequence (DNA): TGTGCCTGGAGTGACTTGGGGGGTAGCACAGATACGCAGTATTTT.

The chain has TRBV19 and TRBJ2-5; maybe TRBD1 (6 bases). The end of the DNA is better explained by TRBJ2-7, so the J call may be wrong. The CDR3 length is 14 residues. Germline-derived CDR1 and CDR2 are LNHDA and SQIVND (reference sequence). CDR3 sequence (DNA): TGTGCCAGTAGTATTGCAGGGGACATTTACGAGCAGTACTTC. Translated, it gives CASSIAGDIYEQYF.

This clone has just one count. The rearrangement links TRBV28 to TRBJ2-3; 7 nucleotides align to TRBD2. This CDR3 is built from 12 residues. Germline V gene data show CDR1 as MDHEN and CDR2 as SYDVKM. Trimming removed 4 bases from V and 8 bases from J; junction bases left unmatched: 3. The DNA of the CDR3 is TGTGCCAGCAGTTCCCGGACTAGTACGCAGTATTTT. Translating gives CASSSRTSTQYF. Variable domain in full (rest from reference TRBV28 and TRBJ2-3): DVKVTQSSRYLVKRTGEKVFLECVQDMDHENMFWYRQDPGLGLRLIYFSYDVKMKEKGDIPEGYSVSREKKERFSLILESASTNQTSMYLCASSSRTSTQYFGPGTRLTVL.

The chain uses TRBV21-1 and TRBJ1-1. TRBV21-1 corresponds to a pseudogene. This CDR3 is 13 amino acids long. The CDR3 loop is CASSMRANTEAFF. The DNA of the CDR3 is TGTGCCAGCAGCATGCGGGCGAACACTGAAGCTTTCTTT.

The rearrangement joins TRBV2 to TRBJ1-2; no reliable D call. Trimming left V 1 base short and J 8 bases short, with 17 bases between. The CDR3 covers 15 residues. CDR1 and CDR2 from the germline V gene are SNHLY and FYNNEI. The CDR3 spells CASSEERSRGSGYTF. Written as DNA, the CDR3 is TGTGCCAGCAGTGAAGAGAGGAGTAGAGGTTCGGGCTACACCTTC.

The V call is TRBV10-3, the J call TRBJ2-1; D is possibly TRBD2 (5 bases). V was cut by 3 bases and J by 0 bases, with 15 bases left in between. The CDR3 covers 17 residues. Per germline, CDR1 ENHRY and CDR2 SYGVKD. The CDR3 loop reads CAISDYPGVSSYNEQFF. In DNA, the CDR3 is TGTGCCATCAGTGACTATCCCGGGGTAAGCTCCTACAATGAGCAGTTCTTC.